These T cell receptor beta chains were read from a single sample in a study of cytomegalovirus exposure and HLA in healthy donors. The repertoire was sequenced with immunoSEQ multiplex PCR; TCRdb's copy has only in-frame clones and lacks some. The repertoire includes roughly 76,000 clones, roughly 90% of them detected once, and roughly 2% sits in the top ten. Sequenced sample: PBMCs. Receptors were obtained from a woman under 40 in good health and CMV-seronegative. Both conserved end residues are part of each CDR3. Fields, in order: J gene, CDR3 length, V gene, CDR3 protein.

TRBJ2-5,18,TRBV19,CASSPIAGYRGGQETQYF
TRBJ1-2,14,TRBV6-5,CASRGTGALYGYTF
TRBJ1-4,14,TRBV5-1,CASSLEGVNEKLFF
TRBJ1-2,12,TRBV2,CASSDSQVGYTF
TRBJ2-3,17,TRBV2,CASSTRGLAGGRDTQYF
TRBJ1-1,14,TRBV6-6,CASSPSSEWTEAFF
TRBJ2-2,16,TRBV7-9,CASSRVWSRYTGELFF
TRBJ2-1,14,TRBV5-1,CASSPGQGYNEQFF
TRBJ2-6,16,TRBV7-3,CASSAGHPSGANVLTF
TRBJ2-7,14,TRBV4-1,CASSQSRRRDEQYF
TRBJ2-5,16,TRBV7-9,CASSLVSGPARGTQYF
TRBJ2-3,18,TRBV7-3,CASSLDPPSGRVTDTQYF
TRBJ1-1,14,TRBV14,CASSQVSVRTEAFF
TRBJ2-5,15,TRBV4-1,CASSPTSSTGETQYF
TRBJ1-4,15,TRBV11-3,CASSPYRSTNEKLFF